This T cell receptor (beta chain) was identified during a study of blood T cells in healthy people across ages. This clonotype appeared a few times. What it recognizes is unknown. A J-beta primer mix and a sample-barcoded 5' primer were used in a second PCR of roughly 7 to 12 cycles. TCRdb called the 5' RACE reads again in MiXCR, with one record for every CDR3 protein. The repertoire holds about 1.4 million distinct CDR3 sequences, around 59% seen once, with 6.5% to 8.5% in the top ten. Overall study results and limits: Changes in expanded clonotypes were possibly confounded, as the CMV status of donors was unknown.

The sample comprised blood. The sequence came from a man younger than 35 in good health.

CDR3 loop: CASSLRGSEQYF. CDR3 DNA sequence: TGTGCCAGCAGTTTACGGGGATCCGAGCAGTACTTC. The V call is TRBV28, the J call TRBJ2-5; maybe TRBD2 (5 bases). The DNA end is a closer match to TRBJ2-7, so the J assignment may be wrong. The CDR3 has 12 residues. Germline CDR1 and CDR2: MDHEN and SYDVKM.